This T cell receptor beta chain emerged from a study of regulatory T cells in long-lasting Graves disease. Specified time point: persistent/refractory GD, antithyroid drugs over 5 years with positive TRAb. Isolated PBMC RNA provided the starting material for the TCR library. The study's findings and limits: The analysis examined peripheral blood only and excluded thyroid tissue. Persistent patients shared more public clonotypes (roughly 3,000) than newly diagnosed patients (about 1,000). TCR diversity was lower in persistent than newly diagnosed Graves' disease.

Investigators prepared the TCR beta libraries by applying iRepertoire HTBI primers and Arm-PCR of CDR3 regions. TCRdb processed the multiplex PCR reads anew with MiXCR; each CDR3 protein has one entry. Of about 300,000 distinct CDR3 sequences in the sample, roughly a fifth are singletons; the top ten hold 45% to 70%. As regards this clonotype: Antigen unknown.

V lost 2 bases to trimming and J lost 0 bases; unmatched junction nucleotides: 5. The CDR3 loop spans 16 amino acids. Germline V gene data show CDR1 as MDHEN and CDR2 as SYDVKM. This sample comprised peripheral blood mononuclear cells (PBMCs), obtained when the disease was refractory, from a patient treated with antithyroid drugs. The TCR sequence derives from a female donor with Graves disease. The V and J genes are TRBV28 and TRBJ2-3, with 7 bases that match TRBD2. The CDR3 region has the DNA TGTGCCAGCAGTTTAAGCCCTAGCGGAAGCACAGATACGCAGTATTTT. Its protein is CASSLSPSGSTDTQYF.